This entry lists 20 T cell receptor beta chains sequenced from one sample in a study of T cell responses to AZD1222 COVID-19 vaccine (dated by TCRdb to the early 2020s). The time point label here, explained by the study, means: baseline before first vaccination. Library prep was done by the immunoSEQ multiplex PCR assay. As stored in TCRdb, this immuneACCESS dataset retains in-frame rearrangements with V and J assigned. A fraction of the clones does not appear; measured against another copy, unresolved V genes explain less than half of the discrepancy, and the remainder lacks a known reason. Here the sample has 95,000 to 130,000 clones; about 90% occur a single time. Around 7.2% of the sample comes from the top ten. Sequenced material: peripheral blood, taken on day 0 of AZD1222 vaccination. Receptors originate from an adult in good health.

V gene TRBV6-2 or TRBV6-3 combines with J gene TRBJ1-5; D is uncertain. V lost 2 bases, J lost 4 bases, and 9 bases lay in between. This CDR3 comprises 14 residues. CDR1 MNHEY and CDR2 SVGEGT come from the germline V gene. CDR3 residues: CASSYGLYNQPQHF. The CDR3, as DNA: TGTGCCAGCAGTTACGGGCTTTATAATCAGCCCCAGCATTTT.

The chain recombines TRBV18 with TRBJ1-1; D is uncertain. CDR1 is KGHSH, CDR2 LQKENI, per germline. V was cut by 2 bases and J by 0 bases, with 4 bases left in between. The CDR3 runs 13 residues. The CDR3, as DNA: TGTGCCAGCTCACCAGGCATGAACACTGAAGCTTTCTTT. Amino acid sequence: CASSPGMNTEAFF. The variable domain in full, completed from reference TRBV18 and TRBJ1-1, reads NAGVMQNPRHLVRRRGQEARLRCSPMKGHSHVYWYRQLPEEGLKFMVYLQKENIIDESGMPKERFSAEFPKEGPSILRIQQVVRGDSAAYFCASSPGMNTEAFFGQGTRLTVV.

This clone was seen just once. The chain uses TRBV3-1 (or the pseudogene TRBV3-2) and TRBJ1-2, with D uncertain. V lost 1 base and J 0 bases, leaving 6 bases between the germline ends. The CDR3 totals 14 residues. Per the germline V gene, CDR1 is LGHDT and CDR2 is YNNKEL (reference sequence). CDR3 nucleotide sequence: TGTGCCAGCAGCCAAGGATCCGCTAACTATGGCTACACCTTC. Encoded protein: CASSQGSANYGYTF.

The chain links TRBV16 to TRBJ1-2, with 7 bases aligning to TRBD1. The CDR3 is 15 amino acids. The V segment lost 2 bases and the J segment 4 bases; nucleotides outside the gene matches: 7. Per germline, CDR1 KGHSY and CDR2 FQNENV. In nucleotides, the CDR3 is TGTGCCAGCAGCCAAACCAGGGGGACACTCTATGGCTACACCTTC. Translated, it gives CASSQTRGTLYGYTF.

The chain employs TRBV9 and TRBJ1-2; 7 nucleotides line up with TRBD1. CDR1 is SGDLS and CDR2 is YYNGEE in the germline V gene. V was pared by 4 bases and J by 8 bases, with 23 bases of the junction left unmatched. The CDR3 is made up of 18 amino acids. The CDR3 loop is CASSPSIAWTGPGGGYTF. CDR3 DNA: TGTGCCAGCAGCCCCTCCATCGCTTGGACAGGACCAGGGGGAGGCTACACCTTC.

The CDR3 loop is CASSFGLAGGNEQFF. The CDR3, as DNA: TGTGCCAGTAGTTTCGGACTAGCGGGAGGTAATGAGCAGTTCTTC. The chain combines TRBV19 with TRBJ2-1; 14 nucleotides match TRBD2. The germline V gene encodes CDR1 LNHDA and CDR2 SQIVND (reference sequence). This CDR3 is built from 15 residues. V shed 5 bases, J shed 7 bases, and the junction held 4 bases outside the gene matches.

This clone occurred a few times. The chain employs TRBV21-1 and TRBJ1-5; the D call of TRBD1 is as the table states it, not checked on the DNA. TRBV21-1 is a recognized pseudogene. The CDR3 loop spans 14 amino acids. The CDR3 loop reads CASSKERGRQPQHF. The CDR3 coding sequence is TGTGCCAGCAGCAAAGAGAGGGGGCGTCAGCCCCAGCATTTT.

The chain combines TRBV20-1 with TRBJ1-5, with D uncertain. V shed 3 bases and J shed 5 bases, with 5 bases lying between them. The germline V gene encodes CDR1 DFQATT and CDR2 SNEGSKA (reference sequence). This CDR3 region has 11 residues. The CDR3 DNA follows: TGCAGTGCTAGCGGCGATCAGCCCCAGCATTTT. Protein sequence: CSASGDQPQHF.

The DNA of the CDR3 is TGTGCCAGCACCAAATGGGCCGCTGAAGCTTTCTTT. Translating gives CASTKWAAEAFF. The gene calls are TRBV28 and TRBJ1-1; D not resolved. This CDR3 comprises 12 residues. Germline CDR1 MDHEN, CDR2 SYDVKM. Trimming removed 7 bases at V and 6 bases at J, with 12 bases between.

The genes are TRBV9 and TRBJ2-7, with D possibly called TRBD1 or TRBD2 (5 bases each). Germline V gene sequence: CDR1 SGDLS, CDR2 YYNGEE. The CDR3 is 12 amino acids. V was cut by 7 bases and J by 5 bases, with 13 bases left in between. The CDR3 coding sequence is TGTGCCAGCGAGGGGCTGGAAGACGAGCAGTACTTC. Its protein is CASEGLEDEQYF. Based on the CDR3 plus reference TRBV9 and TRBJ2-7, the full variable domain is DSGVTQTPKHLITATGQRVTLRCSPRSGDLSVYWYQQSLDQGLQFLIQYYNGEERAKGNILERFSAQQFPDLHSELNLSSLELGDSALYFCASEGLEDEQYFGPGTRLTVT.

The chain carries TRBV6-1 and TRBJ1-4, with 8 bases aligning to TRBD1. Trimming removed 1 base from V and 5 bases from J; junction bases left unmatched: 0. Germline values: CDR1 MNHNS, CDR2 SASEGT. The CDR3 spans 14 residues. The CDR3, as DNA: TGTGCCAGCAGTGAAGGACAGGGGAATGAAAAACTGTTTTTT. Amino acid sequence: CASSEGQGNEKLFF.

This clone has ten or more counts. The CDR3 sequence: CASSFSSDTTEQYF. CDR3 coding DNA: TGTGCCAGCAGCTTCTCCAGCGACACGACCGAGCAGTACTTC. The V call is TRBV7-9, the J call TRBJ2-7; D unclear. Germline CDR1 is SEHNR and CDR2 is FQNEAQ (reference sequence). V lost 3 bases, J lost 6 bases, and 15 bases lay in between. This CDR3 comprises 14 residues.

The CDR3 is CASSNGNSPLHF. CDR3 DNA sequence: TGTGCCAGCAGCAACGGTAATTCACCCCTCCACTTT. The chain has TRBV21-1 and TRBJ1-6. TRBV21-1 is shown as a pseudogene. CDR3 length: 12 amino acids.

Turning to this clone: Other nucleotide sequences in the sample specify the same CDR3. The CDR3 coding sequence is TGCAGTGCTAGAGCTTATGGCTACACCTTC. Residues: CSARAYGYTF. V gene TRBV20-1 combines with J gene TRBJ1-2; no definite D call. The ends were cut back, 1 base at V and 5 bases at J, with 2 bases in the middle. This CDR3 has 10 residues. Germline V gene sequence: CDR1 DFQATT, CDR2 SNEGSKA (reference sequence).

V and J are TRBV18 and TRBJ1-6; TRBD1 aligns across 7 bases. The length of the CDR3 is 16 residues. Germline trimming cut 3 bases from V and 10 bases from J; bases unmatched to any gene: 12. Germline V gene sequence: CDR1 KGHSH, CDR2 LQKENI. The CDR3 loop reads CASSPDYRGSASPLHF. CDR3 nucleotide sequence: TGTGCCAGCTCACCGGACTACAGGGGTAGTGCCTCACCCCTCCACTTT.

The sample holds one count of this clone. This chain uses TRBV30 with TRBJ1-1; 7 bases are shared with TRBD1. The germline CDR1 and CDR2 sequences are GTSNPN and SVGIG (reference sequence). V was clipped by 5 bases and J by 5 bases; unmatched bases: 14. This CDR3 spans 15 amino acids. The CDR3 loop reads CAWQSGPGTVTEAFF. The CDR3 region has the DNA TGTGCCTGGCAATCAGGCCCAGGGACAGTTACTGAAGCTTTCTTT.

The chain couples TRBV5-1 to TRBJ2-5; 7 bases align to TRBD1. J was trimmed by 3 bases and V by 0 bases; bases with no gene match: 2. CDR1 is SGHRS and CDR2 is YFSETQ in the germline V gene. The CDR3 sequence is 14 residues long. CDR3 nucleotides: TGCGCCAGCAGCTTGGGTGGGACAGAAGAGACCCAGTACTTC. It encodes CASSLGGTEETQYF.

The sample holds one count of this clone. V and J are TRBV19 and TRBJ1-2; 8 nucleotides line up with TRBD1. This CDR3 is 15 amino acids long. Trimming cost V 6 bases and J 4 bases; bases outside gene matches: 10. The germline CDR1 and CDR2 sequences are LNHDA and SQIVND (reference sequence). The CDR3 is CASSIGTGSVYGYTF. CDR3 nucleotide sequence: TGTGCCAGTAGCATCGGGACAGGATCTGTCTATGGCTACACCTTC.

The V call is TRBV6-5, the J call TRBJ1-5; weak D call: TRBD1 (5 bases). V was shortened by 6 bases and J by 0 bases, with 12 bases between the two germline ends. CDR3 length: 15 amino acids. Germline V lookup: CDR1 MNHEY, CDR2 SVGAGI. CDR3 region: CASRFDRYSNQPQHF. Here the CDR3 DNA reads TGTGCCAGCAGATTTGACAGATATAGCAATCAGCCCCAGCATTTT.

The chain recombines TRBV9 with TRBJ2-7; maybe TRBD2 (6 bases). Between the trimmed V and J ends, which lost 3 bases and 2 bases, there was a span of 12 bases. This CDR3 comprises 14 residues. From germline, CDR1 is SGDLS and CDR2 YYNGEE. This CDR3 reads CASSGGTYPYEQYF. As DNA, the CDR3 is TGTGCCAGCAGCGGCGGGACTTACCCCTACGAGCAGTACTTC. The variable domain in full, completed from reference TRBV9 and TRBJ2-7, reads DSGVTQTPKHLITATGQRVTLRCSPRSGDLSVYWYQQSLDQGLQFLIQYYNGEERAKGNILERFSAQQFPDLHSELNLSSLELGDSALYFCASSGGTYPYEQYFGPGTRLTVT.